The 19 T cell receptor beta chains given below trace back to one sample, sequenced in a study of CD8+CD57+ T cells in acquired aplastic anemia. Patients chosen for sequencing had shown CD8+CD57+ cell expansion by flow cytometry. The template for TCR beta VDJ and CDR3 sequence profiling was genomic DNA. TCRdb passed the reads through MiXCR, listing each CDR3 protein once. The data show 150,000 or so distinct CDR3 sequences, with about 48% seen just once and less than 15% held by the top ten. The sample was sorted CD4+, CD8+, or CD8+CD57+ T cells (not recorded which) from PBMCs. Receptor source: a human donor with aplastic anemia.

The rearrangement joins TRBV3-1 to TRBJ2-5; D is possibly TRBD2 (6 bases). Trimming pared 4 bases from V and 1 base from J, leaving 10 bases between. The CDR3 totals 14 residues. Germline loops: CDR1 LGHDT, CDR2 YNNKEL (reference sequence). The CDR3 nucleotides read TGTGCCAGCAGCCCGGAGGGACCCCAAGAGACCCAGTACTTC. Protein sequence: CASSPEGPQETQYF.

The rearrangement uses TRBV24-1 and TRBJ2-3; D perhaps matches TRBD2 (6 bases). This CDR3 comprises 14 residues. Trimming removed 4 bases from V and 6 bases from J, with 13 bases in between. In germline, CDR1 is KGHDR, CDR2 SFDVKD. The CDR3 region is CATSDSGLGDTQYF. CDR3 DNA: TGTGCCACCAGTGACTCGGGACTCGGGGATACGCAGTATTTT.

The genes are TRBV18 and TRBJ1-4; a weak D match, TRBD1 (6 bases). V lost 5 bases to trimming and J lost 4 bases, with 11 bases between them. Per the germline V gene, CDR1 is KGHSH and CDR2 is LQKENI. The CDR3 loop spans 14 amino acids. This chain's CDR3 is CASSNAGVNEKLFF. The CDR3, as DNA: TGTGCCAGCTCAAACGCAGGGGTTAATGAAAAACTGTTTTTT.

The sample holds one count of this clonotype. The chain has TRBV9 and TRBJ2-3; the match to TRBD2 covers 11 bases. CDR3 length: 16 amino acids. The germline V gene has CDR1 SGDLS and CDR2 YYNGEE. With 0 bases clipped from V and 6 bases from J, the junction kept 6 bases outside the gene matches. CDR3 coding DNA: TGTGCCAGCAGCGTAGGTTCTAGCGGGGGGTTGGATACGCAGTATTTT. Translating it yields CASSVGSSGGLDTQYF.

This clonotype was found a few times. The chain uses TRBV24-1 and TRBJ1-2, with D maybe TRBD1 (6 bases). V was shortened by 6 bases and J by 0 bases, with 7 bases between the two germline ends. This CDR3 has 13 amino acids. Germline CDR1 KGHDR, CDR2 SFDVKD. In DNA form, the CDR3 reads TGTGCCACCAGTAGGACAGCTAACTATGGCTACACCTTC. Protein product: CATSRTANYGYTF.

The chain carries TRBV7-6 and TRBJ2-7, with 7 bases fitting TRBD2. This CDR3 contains 15 residues. V trimming: 0 bases; J trimming: 7 bases; junction bases outside the gene matches: 9. Germline CDR1 reads SGHVS; CDR2 reads FNYEAQ. CDR3: CASSLARGLRREQYF. CDR3 bases: TGTGCCAGCAGCTTAGCGAGGGGACTACGACGGGAGCAGTACTTC.

This clonotype was picked up many times. The V gene is TRBV10-3, the J gene TRBJ1-1; TRBD1 might be the D (6 bases). Trimming stripped 7 bases from V and 2 bases from J, with 17 bases between. Looked up from germline, CDR1 is ENHRY and CDR2 is SYGVKD. The CDR3 length is 15 residues. This chain's CDR3 is CAINVGDRPNTEAFF. As DNA, the CDR3 is TGTGCCATCAACGTAGGAGACAGGCCTAACACTGAAGCTTTCTTT.

The chain links TRBV7-4 to TRBJ2-7, with unresolved D. CDR1 and CDR2 from the germline V gene are SGHVT and SQSDAQ. V lost 1 base and J lost 4, with 8 bases in between. The CDR3 runs 13 residues. The CDR3 protein is CASSLVRAYEQYF. The CDR3 DNA sequence: TGTGCCAGCAGCTTAGTTCGGGCTTACGAGCAGTACTTC. The whole variable domain, filled in from reference TRBV7-4 and TRBJ2-7, reads GAGVSQSPRYKVAKRGRDVALRCDSISGHVTLYWYRQTLGQGSEVLTYSQSDAQRDKSGRPSGRFSAERPERSVSTLKIQRTEQGDSAVYLCASSLVRAYEQYFGPGTRLTVT.

There are many counts of this clonotype. The V gene is TRBV9, the J gene TRBJ2-2; tentatively, D is TRBD2 (7 bases). The CDR3 length is 15 residues. Deletions cut 3 bases from V and 4 bases from J, with 13 bases between. Germline assignment: CDR1 SGDLS and CDR2 YYNGEE. DNA of the CDR3: TGTGCCAGCAGCGGATCGGGGGGCCGCACCGGGGAGCTGTTTTTT. This encodes CASSGSGGRTGELFF. The variable domain in full, completed from reference TRBV9 and TRBJ2-2, reads DSGVTQTPKHLITATGQRVTLRCSPRSGDLSVYWYQQSLDQGLQFLIQYYNGEERAKGNILERFSAQQFPDLHSELNLSSLELGDSALYFCASSGSGGRTGELFFGEGSRLTVL.

In its sample, this clonotype was seen once. The chain joins TRBV29-1 to TRBJ1-1; 10 nucleotides align to TRBD1. This CDR3 is 14 amino acids long. Losses at the gene ends were 8 bases for V and 0 bases for J; bases not matched to a gene: 6. Germline V gene data show CDR1 as SQVTM and CDR2 as ANQGSEA. The CDR3 loop reads CSLRDRGMNTEAFF. In DNA form, the CDR3 reads TGCAGCCTCCGGGACAGGGGAATGAACACTGAAGCTTTCTTT. Together with reference TRBV29-1 and TRBJ1-1, the CDR3 gives the full variable domain: SAVISQKPSRDICQRGTSLTIQCQVDSQVTMMFWYRQQPGQSLTLIATANQGSEATYESGFVIDKFPISRPNLTFSTLTVSNMSPEDSSIYLCSLRDRGMNTEAFFGQGTRLTVV.

This rearrangement joins TRBV2 to TRBJ2-1; D unresolved. Deletions cut 1 base from V and 4 bases from J, with 11 bases between. CDR1 SNHLY and CDR2 FYNNEI come from the germline V gene. CDR3 length: 15 amino acids. The CDR3 sequence: CASSEDKNGYNEQFF. CDR3 nucleotides: TGTGCCAGCAGTGAAGACAAGAACGGGTACAATGAGCAGTTCTTC.

The V gene is TRBV10-1, the J gene TRBJ2-3; either TRBD1 or TRBD2 may fit D (7 bases each). This CDR3 spans 14 amino acids. Per the germline V gene, CDR1 is WNHNN and CDR2 is SYGVQD (reference sequence). V lost 6 bases and J lost 2, with 12 bases in between. CDR3 sequence: CASRAGQTTDTQYF. The CDR3 nucleotides read TGCGCCAGCAGAGCGGGACAGACCACAGATACGCAGTATTTT.

This clonotype turned up a few times. This rearrangement joins TRBV10-3 to TRBJ2-2; D remains ambiguous. The CDR3 runs 14 residues. V dropped 5 bases and J dropped 4 bases, with 11 bases sitting between them. Germline CDR1 ENHRY, CDR2 SYGVKD. In nucleotides, the CDR3 is TGTGCCATCAGTTCATCTCCGGGCACCGGGGAGCTGTTTTTT. Translation: CAISSSPGTGELFF.

Details on this clonotype: The DNA is omitted, as the CDR3 cannot be located on it reliably, and the CDR3 follows TCRdb's listing. The V and J genes are TRBV9 and TRBJ1-1; the DNA was not compared with TRBD1, the D call given in the table. Inclusive of both ends, the CDR3 amounts to 14 amino acids. Germline lookup yields CDR1 SGDLS and CDR2 YYNGEE. Here the CDR3 reads CASSVAHGTAEAFF.

This clonotype was seen ten or more times. This chain uses TRBV7-9 with TRBJ2-7; no definite D call. The CDR3 spans 12 residues. The germline V gene has CDR1 SEHNR and CDR2 FQNEAQ (reference sequence). With 3 bases removed from V and 12 bases from J, the gap between germline ends came to 15 bases. The CDR3: CASSLSPYWLYF. CDR3 nucleotide sequence: TGTGCCAGCAGCTTGTCACCATACTGGCTGTACTTC.

The chain recombines TRBV5-6 with TRBJ1-1, with 9 bases lining up with TRBD1. Germline V gene data show CDR1 as SGHDT and CDR2 as YYEEEE. V shed 4 bases and J 1 base; nucleotides not matched to a gene: 8. The CDR3 consists of 16 residues. CDR3 nucleotides: TGTGCCAGCAGCACCCGGGACAGGGTTAAGAACACTGAAGCTTTCTTT. This sequence encodes CASSTRDRVKNTEAFF. Together with reference TRBV5-6 and TRBJ1-1, the CDR3 gives the full variable domain: DAGVTQSPTHLIKTRGQQVTLRCSPKSGHDTVSWYQQALGQGPQFIFQYYEEEERQRGNFPDRFSGHQFPNYSSELNVNALLLGDSALYLCASSTRDRVKNTEAFFGQGTRLTVV.

CDR3 nucleotide sequence: TGTGCCAGCAGCGTATTGGTGAGAAACTATGGCTACACCTTC. Encoded protein: CASSVLVRNYGYTF. The V and J genes are TRBV2 and TRBJ1-2; D unresolved. The CDR3 sequence is 14 residues long. CDR1 SNHLY and CDR2 FYNNEI come from the germline V gene. With 6 bases removed from V and 2 bases from J, the gap between germline ends came to 13 bases.

The sample holds a few counts of this clonotype. The chain carries TRBV5-1 and TRBJ2-7; 9 bases are shared with TRBD1. The CDR3 has 12 residues. The V gene end was trimmed by 6 bases and the J gene end by 4 bases; junction bases not matched to a gene: 2. The germline V gene encodes CDR1 SGHRS and CDR2 YFSETQ. CDR3 amino acids: CASKQGAYEQYF. The CDR3 coding sequence is TGCGCCAGCAAACAGGGGGCGTACGAGCAGTACTTC.

At least ten counts were recorded for this clonotype. V is TRBV19 and J is TRBJ1-5; 7 nucleotides agree with TRBD1. In germline, CDR1 is LNHDA, CDR2 SQIVND (reference sequence). The CDR3 has 15 amino acids. J lost 5 bases, V lost 7 bases, and 11 bases had no gene match. The CDR3 sequence is CASTTPDRTHQPQHF. The CDR3 region has the DNA TGTGCCAGTACCACCCCGGACAGGACTCATCAGCCCCAGCATTTT.